The clone carrying this T cell receptor beta chain appeared once. Its target is unknown. Assay: immunoSEQ multiplex PCR; the TCRdb copy retains only in-frame clones and omits some. The top ten hold over 11% of the sample, which has roughly 25,000 clones, about 84% seen once. V was clipped by 4 bases and J by 0 bases, with 11 bases between them. Germline CDR1 is SGHRS and CDR2 is YFSETQ. The CDR3 totals 15 residues. This sample was included in a study of CD4 T cells in relation to SARS-CoV-2 and coronaviruses. Looking at the study overall: PBMCs were cultured with antigen for nine to eleven days before TCR beta sequencing. The HLA restriction of the shared crossreactive spike epitopes was mapped. Study observations and caveats: This crossreactivity analysis covered spike protein alone, no other viral proteins.

Unexposed donor CD4+ T cells date from about 2011-2018, before the COVID-19 pandemic. Isolation of CD4+ T cells took place after approximately eleven days in culture. Around 2 million PBMCs per well were cultured with about 9.8 IU/ml IL-2. The chain links TRBV5-1 to TRBJ1-5; D may be TRBD1 (5 bases). The material sequenced was CD4+ T cells from PBMCs, cultured in vitro. The sequence derives from a human donor in good health. This CDR3 is CASSLRGDSNQPQHF. CDR3 bases: TGCGCCAGCAGCCTTCGGGGGGATAGCAATCAGCCCCAGCATTTT.